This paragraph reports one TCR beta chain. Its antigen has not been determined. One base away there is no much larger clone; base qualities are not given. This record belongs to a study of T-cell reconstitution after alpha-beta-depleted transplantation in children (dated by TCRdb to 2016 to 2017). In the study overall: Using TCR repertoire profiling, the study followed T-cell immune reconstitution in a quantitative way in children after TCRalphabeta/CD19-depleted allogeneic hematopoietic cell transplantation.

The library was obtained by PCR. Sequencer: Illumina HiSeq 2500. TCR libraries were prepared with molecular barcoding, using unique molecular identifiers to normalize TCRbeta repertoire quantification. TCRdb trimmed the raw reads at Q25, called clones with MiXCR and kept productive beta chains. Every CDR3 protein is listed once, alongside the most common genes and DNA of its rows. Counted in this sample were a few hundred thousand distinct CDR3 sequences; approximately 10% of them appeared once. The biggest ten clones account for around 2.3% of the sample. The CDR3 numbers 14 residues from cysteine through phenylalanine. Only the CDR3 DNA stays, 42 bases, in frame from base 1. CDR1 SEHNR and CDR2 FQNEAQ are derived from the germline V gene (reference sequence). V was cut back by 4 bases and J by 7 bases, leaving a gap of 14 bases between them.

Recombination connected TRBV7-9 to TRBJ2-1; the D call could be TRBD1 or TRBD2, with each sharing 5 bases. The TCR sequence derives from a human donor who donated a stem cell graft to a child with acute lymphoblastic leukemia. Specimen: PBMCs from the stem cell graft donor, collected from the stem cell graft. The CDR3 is CASSSWDGMNEQFF. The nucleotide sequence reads TGTGCCAGCAGCTCTTGGGACGGTATGAATGAGCAGTTCTTC.